This entry lists 23 T cell receptor beta chains sequenced from one sample in a study of identical twins. TCRdb re-called the 5' RACE reads with MiXCR, one entry per CDR3 protein. The table has nearly 650,000 distinct CDR3 sequences, roughly 6.6% seen once. The sample was also reused in another study, on yellow fever vaccine responses in identical twins.

The sequencing input was PBMCs. These receptors were obtained from a woman aged 18-29 years in good health.

This clonotype was observed at least ten times. In nucleotides, the CDR3 is TGTGCCAGCAGCTTTGGGGGGAATCAGCCCCAGCATTTT. It specifies CASSFGGNQPQHF. The J gene is TRBJ1-5, the V gene TRBV12-3 or TRBV12-4; tentatively, D is TRBD1 (5 bases). This CDR3 region has 13 residues. V lost 6 bases to trimming and J lost 4 bases, with 10 bases between them.

This clonotype was seen a few times. The chain employs TRBV12-3 or TRBV12-4 and TRBJ1-1; 9 nucleotides match TRBD1. Unmatched junction bases numbered 4, after V lost 1 base and J lost 10 bases. This CDR3 comprises 13 residues. This CDR3 reads CASSLVTGGRAFF. CDR3 sequence (DNA): TGTGCCAGCAGTTTAGTGACAGGGGGTCGAGCTTTCTTT.

The V and J genes are TRBV13 and TRBJ2-1, with 12 positions matching TRBD2. Germline V gives CDR1 PRHDT, CDR2 FYEKMQ (reference sequence). The V and J ends lost 0 bases and 1 base, in that order; junction bases with no gene match: 4. The CDR3 totals 18 residues. The CDR3 sequence: CASSLGLAGGPSYNEQFF. In nucleotides, the CDR3 is TGTGCCAGCAGCTTAGGGCTAGCGGGAGGGCCATCCTACAATGAGCAGTTCTTC.

This clonotype has a count of ten or more. The chain combines TRBV12-3 or TRBV12-4 with TRBJ2-1; TRBD2 aligns across 7 bases. The CDR3 loop spans 15 amino acids. The trim removed 3 bases at V and 7 bases at J, leaving 9 bases unmatched. CDR3 in amino acids: CASSLGTMGGNEQFF. CDR3 nucleotides: TGTGCCAGCAGTTTGGGGACTATGGGAGGGAATGAGCAGTTCTTC.

The chain joins TRBV6-1 to TRBJ2-7; the match to TRBD2 covers 11 bases. The CDR3 runs 14 residues. V lost 3 bases to trimming and J lost 3 bases; unmatched junction nucleotides: 1. CDR1 is MNHNS, CDR2 SASEGT, per germline. The CDR3 loop is CASSETSGDYEQYV. Here the CDR3 DNA reads TGTGCCAGCAGTGAGACTAGCGGGGACTACGAGCAGTACGTC.

This chain uses TRBV20-1 with TRBJ2-2; D unclear. V was cut by 0 bases and J by 4 bases, with 15 bases left in between. Germline assignment: CDR1 DFQATT and CDR2 SNEGSKA (reference sequence). The CDR3 length is 16 residues. The CDR3 sequence: CSARDGSGRGTGELFF. In DNA form, the CDR3 reads TGCAGTGCTAGAGACGGGTCCGGCAGAGGCACCGGGGAGCTGTTTTTT.

J is TRBJ1-3 and V is TRBV18, with TRBD1 matching over 12 bases. The CDR3 loop spans 16 amino acids. Per the germline V gene, CDR1 is KGHSH and CDR2 is LQKENI. J gave up 4 bases and V 0 bases, and 1 base lay outside the gene matches. CDR3 loop: CASSPPGQGAGNTIYF. CDR3 DNA sequence: TGTGCCAGCTCACCACCGGGACAGGGGGCCGGAAACACCATATATTTT.

In its sample, this clonotype was seen many times. The chain links TRBV20-1 to TRBJ1-4, with a possible D match to TRBD1 (6 bases). Germline V gives CDR1 DFQATT, CDR2 SNEGSKA (reference sequence). The V gene lost 5 bases and the J gene lost 9 bases, with 25 bases spanning the gap. This CDR3 is built from 16 residues. Here the CDR3 DNA reads TGCAGTGCTCGACAGGCAGGTCGGCTTACGATTAAAAAACTGTTTTTT. Protein product: CSARQAGRLTIKKLFF.

The CDR3 sequence is CSAVLAGGLKDTQYF. DNA for the CDR3: TGCAGTGCGGTACTAGCGGGGGGGCTTAAAGATACGCAGTATTTT. The rearrangement joins TRBV20-1 to TRBJ2-3; 13 nucleotides agree with TRBD2. The CDR3 extends over 15 amino acids. The germline CDR1 and CDR2 sequences are DFQATT and SNEGSKA (reference sequence). The J segment lost 5 bases and the V segment lost 6 bases, leaving 8 bases of the junction unmatched.

The chain couples TRBV2 to TRBJ2-7; 10 nucleotides align to TRBD2. The germline V gene encodes CDR1 SNHLY and CDR2 FYNNEI. The CDR3 covers 16 residues. J lost 2 bases, V lost 5 bases, and 9 bases had no gene match. The CDR3 DNA reads TGTGCCAGCAGTCAGCTGGGACTAGCGAACACCTACGAGCAGTACTTC. Translation gives CASSQLGLANTYEQYF.

The sample holds many counts of this clonotype. The J gene is TRBJ1-2, the V gene TRBV7-2; 7 bases are a match to TRBD1. This CDR3 contains 14 residues. Germline V lookup: CDR1 SGHTA, CDR2 FQGNSA. V dropped 5 bases and J dropped 6; count of bases not matched to a gene: 9. CDR3 in amino acids: CASSLRQGQNGYTF. CDR3 coding DNA: TGTGCCAGCAGCCTTCGACAGGGCCAAAATGGCTACACCTTC. Full variable domain (rest looked up from reference TRBV7-2 and TRBJ1-2): GAGVSQSPSNKVTEKGKDVELRCDPISGHTALYWYRQSLGQGLEFLIYFQGNSAPDKSGLPSDRFSAERTGGSVSTLTIQRTQQEDSAVYLCASSLRQGQNGYTFGSGTRLTVV.

This clonotype was counted a few times. V usage is TRBV29-1 and J usage is TRBJ1-3; 11 nucleotides align to TRBD1. V gave up 7 bases and J gave up 3 bases; unmatched junction bases: 2. The CDR3 loop spans 13 amino acids. The germline CDR1 and CDR2 sequences are SQVTM and ANQGSEA. CDR3 residues: CSGTGGNGNTIYF. Here the CDR3 DNA reads TGCAGCGGGACAGGGGGCAATGGAAACACCATATATTTT.

In its sample, this clonotype was seen many times. CDR3 sequence (DNA): TGCAGTGCTAGACCTAACACAGATACGCAGTATTTT. Translating gives CSARPNTDTQYF. The chain uses TRBV20-1 and TRBJ2-3, with D unclear. Germline-derived CDR1 and CDR2 are DFQATT and SNEGSKA (reference sequence). V was clipped by 2 bases and J by 2 bases, with 5 bases between them. The CDR3 spans 12 residues.

In this sample, this clonotype turned up a few times. The rearrangement joins TRBV29-1 to TRBJ2-1; D may be TRBD1 or TRBD2 (5 bases each). CDR1 and CDR2 from the germline V gene are SQVTM and ANQGSEA. Trimming shortened V by 4 bases and J by 8 bases, and 18 bases separated the two germline ends. The CDR3 has 14 residues. DNA for the CDR3: TGCAGCGTTGGGGGCGCCGGGGTCAACGATGAGCAGTTCTTC. Residues: CSVGGAGVNDEQFF.

This clonotype has a count of ten or more. This chain joins TRBV12-3 or TRBV12-4 and TRBJ2-5; D might be TRBD1 (5 bases). With 2 bases removed from V and 3 bases from J, the gap between germline ends came to 7 bases. This CDR3 has 13 amino acids. The CDR3 loop reads CASSLRGKETQYF. The CDR3 DNA sequence: TGTGCCAGCAGTTTAAGGGGAAAAGAGACCCAGTACTTC.

In this sample, this clonotype turned up many times. The rearrangement links TRBV20-1 to TRBJ2-1, with TRBD2 matching over 9 bases. Germline values: CDR1 DFQATT, CDR2 SNEGSKA (reference sequence). V lost 2 bases, J lost 7 bases, and 3 bases stayed unmatched. CDR3 length: 13 amino acids. The CDR3 here is CSARRLAGNEQFF. Here the CDR3 DNA reads TGCAGTGCTAGACGGCTAGCGGGGAATGAGCAGTTCTTC.

The chain joins TRBV5-1 to TRBJ1-1; D is possibly TRBD1 (6 bases). CDR1 and CDR2 (germline): SGHRS, YFSETQ. The V end was cut by 4 bases, the J end by 6 bases, with 13 bases between. CDR3 length equals 13 residues. The CDR3 loop is CASSPAGGPEAFF. CDR3 nucleotide sequence: TGCGCCAGCAGCCCGGCGGGGGGCCCTGAAGCTTTCTTT.

The chain links TRBV20-1 to TRBJ2-1; TRBD2 agrees at 12 bases. Germline loops: CDR1 DFQATT, CDR2 SNEGSKA (reference sequence). V gave up 3 bases and J gave up 8 bases; unmatched junction bases: 11. There are 16 residues in the CDR3. The CDR3 is CSARSLAGGFWYEQFF. The CDR3 DNA reads as TGCAGTGCTAGGTCACTAGCGGGAGGATTTTGGTATGAGCAGTTCTTC.

This clonotype came up a few times. The J gene is TRBJ2-3, the V gene TRBV5-6; 9 bases fit TRBD2. From germline, CDR1 is SGHDT and CDR2 YYEEEE. V was clipped by 0 bases and J by 5 bases; unmatched bases: 7. The CDR3 spans 16 residues. CDR3 sequence reads: CASSLEVAGELDTQYF. DNA of the CDR3: TGTGCCAGCAGCTTGGAGGTAGCGGGAGAGCTAGATACGCAGTATTTT. Using reference TRBV5-6 and TRBJ2-3 for the parts outside the CDR3, the full variable domain is DAGVTQSPTHLIKTRGQQVTLRCSPKSGHDTVSWYQQALGQGPQFIFQYYEEEERQRGNFPDRFSGHQFPNYSSELNVNALLLGDSALYLCASSLEVAGELDTQYFGPGTRLTVL.

This clonotype was picked up many times. This sequence joins TRBV12-3 or TRBV12-4 and TRBJ1-1; D is ambiguous. CDR3 size: 12 residues. Trimming took 3 bases from V and 1 from J, leaving 3 bases between them. Written as DNA, the CDR3 is TGTGCCAGCAGTTTTTCGAACACTGAAGCTTTCTTT. It codes for CASSFSNTEAFF.

This clonotype has just a few counts. This chain connects TRBV20-1 to TRBJ1-4; the D is unclear. The CDR3 loop spans 13 amino acids. CDR1 is DFQATT, CDR2 SNEGSKA, per germline (reference sequence). V shed 5 bases and J shed 5 bases, with 12 bases lying between them. The DNA for the CDR3 is TGCAGTGCTCTCCCCGGTGAGAATGAAAAACTGTTTTTT. Protein product: CSALPGENEKLFF.

This clonotype has only a few counts. J is TRBJ1-3 and V is TRBV12-3 or TRBV12-4, with no clear D. V lost 4 bases, J lost 0 bases, and 13 bases lay in between. This CDR3 region has 16 residues. In DNA form, the CDR3 reads TGTGCCAGCAGTTCTGGGATGAGCCACTCTGGAAACACCATATATTTT. It is translated as CASSSGMSHSGNTIYF.

The V gene is TRBV7-9, the J gene TRBJ2-1, with D uncertain. The V gene lost 3 bases and the J gene lost 8 bases, with 5 bases spanning the gap. CDR3 length: 11 amino acids. Looked up from germline, CDR1 is SEHNR and CDR2 is FQNEAQ (reference sequence). CDR3 region: CASSFTHEQFF. The CDR3 nucleotides read TGTGCCAGCAGCTTTACTCATGAGCAGTTCTTC.